Each of the 20 T cell receptor beta chains below was sequenced from the same sample in a study of cytomegalovirus exposure and HLA in healthy donors (dated 2017 in TCRdb). Receptor libraries were prepared by the immunoSEQ multiplex PCR assay. The multiplex PCR relied on a mix of 60 forward primers for TCR Vbeta segments and 13 reverse primers for TCR Jbeta segments. In its TCRdb copy, this immuneACCESS table keeps in-frame sequences only and misses some clones. Where compared with another copy, unresolved V genes explain less than half of these, and the others have no known cause. The sample has tens of thousands of clones on record. Jointly, the top ten make up about 1.1% of the sample. The specimen sequenced was PBMCs. Every receptor here comes from a woman aged 40 to 50 in good health and CMV-seronegative.

The J gene is TRBJ2-5, the V gene TRBV6-5, with TRBD2 matching over 9 bases. Looked up from germline, CDR1 is MNHEY and CDR2 is SVGAGI. The junction had 4 bases not matched to a gene; V was cut back by 0 bases and J by 5 bases. The CDR3 loop spans 15 amino acids. The CDR3 coding sequence is TGTGCCAGCAGTTACTCTAGCGGGAGTGGCGAGACCCAGTACTTC. Encoded protein: CASSYSSGSGETQYF.

V gene TRBV6-5 combines with J gene TRBJ2-3; TRBD1 might be the D (5 bases). Deletions cut 5 bases from V and 5 bases from J, with 5 bases between. CDR3 size: 11 residues. Germline CDR1 MNHEY, CDR2 SVGAGI. CDR3 DNA sequence: TGTGCCAGCAGTAGGGGAGATACGCAGTATTTT. This gives the protein CASSRGDTQYF.

The V call is TRBV27, the J call TRBJ2-7, with a tentative D call TRBD1 (6 bases). CDR1 MNHEY and CDR2 SMNVEV come from the germline V gene (reference sequence). V lost 6 bases, J lost 1 base, and 13 bases lay in between. The CDR3 is made up of 14 amino acids. The CDR3 nucleotides are TGTGCCAGCAGCCTCGACAGGCGGTCCTACGAGCAGTACTTC. It codes for CASSLDRRSYEQYF.

The chain has TRBV6-8 and TRBJ2-7; tentative D call: TRBD1 (6 bases). This CDR3 comprises 16 residues. V was cut by 6 bases and J by 3 bases, with 21 bases left in between. Germline loops: CDR1 MNHGY, CDR2 SAAAGT. Written as DNA, the CDR3 is TGTGCCAGCAGACCACGCTGGGACACGGCGGTCTACGAGCAGTACTTC. This translates into CASRPRWDTAVYEQYF.

The chain uses TRBV18 and TRBJ2-5; D possibly corresponds to TRBD2 (5 bases). The CDR3 totals 12 residues. Trimming took 3 bases from V and 4 from J, leaving 6 bases between them. Germline lookup yields CDR1 KGHSH and CDR2 LQKENI. The CDR3 DNA reads TGTGCCAGCTCACCCGCGGGAGAGACCCAGTACTTC. This codes for CASSPAGETQYF. Complete variable domain (other parts from reference TRBV18 and TRBJ2-5): NAGVMQNPRHLVRRRGQEARLRCSPMKGHSHVYWYRQLPEEGLKFMVYLQKENIIDESGMPKERFSAEFPKEGPSILRIQQVVRGDSAAYFCASSPAGETQYFGPGTRLLVL.

The chain carries TRBV10-3 and TRBJ1-5; 7 bases fit TRBD1. Germline V gene data show CDR1 as ENHRY and CDR2 as SYGVKD. The trim removed 2 bases at V and 7 bases at J, leaving 14 bases unmatched. The CDR3 loop spans 17 amino acids. CDR3 loop: CAISEGTDLPGFQPQHF. The DNA for the CDR3 is TGTGCCATCAGTGAGGGGACAGACCTCCCGGGTTTCCAGCCCCAGCATTTT.

The V and J genes are TRBV29-1 and TRBJ2-2; tentatively, D is TRBD1 (6 bases). The germline V and J ends were trimmed by 3 bases and 5 bases, with 13 bases remaining between them. The CDR3 sequence is 14 residues long. CDR1 and CDR2 from the germline V gene are SQVTM and ANQGSEA. The CDR3 nucleotides read TGCAGCGTTGAGTCTTACAGGGCGACCGGGGAGCTGTTTTTT. This codes for CSVESYRATGELFF.

V usage is TRBV4-3 and J usage is TRBJ1-2; 8 bases agree with TRBD1. J lost 2 bases, V lost 8 bases, and 7 bases had no gene match. The CDR3 runs 14 residues. Looked up from germline, CDR1 is LGHNA and CDR2 is YSLEER. The CDR3 bases are TGCGCCAGCTCGCCAGGGACAGGAAACTATGGCTACACCTTC. Its protein product is CASSPGTGNYGYTF.

This chain connects TRBV28 to TRBJ1-5, with a tentative D call TRBD1 (6 bases). Germline V gives CDR1 MDHEN, CDR2 SYDVKM. The CDR3 length is 15 residues. V was clipped by 6 bases and J by 0 bases, with 12 bases between them. The CDR3 DNA reads as TGTGCCAGCAGCCCCGGGACATATAGCAATCAGCCCCAGCATTTT. Encoded protein: CASSPGTYSNQPQHF.

This chain links TRBV28 with TRBJ2-7; no clear D. CDR3 length: 13 amino acids. V was cut by 7 bases and J by 3 bases, with 13 bases left in between. In germline, CDR1 is MDHEN, CDR2 SYDVKM. The chain's CDR3 is CASTLVGNYEQYF. In nucleotides, the CDR3 is TGTGCCAGCACCCTAGTAGGAAACTACGAGCAGTACTTC.

The rearrangement uses TRBV19 and TRBJ2-3; perhaps TRBD2 as D (5 bases). This CDR3 has 14 residues. Germline-derived CDR1 and CDR2 are LNHDA and SQIVND (reference sequence). With 7 bases removed from V and 1 base from J, the gap between germline ends came to 12 bases. CDR3 residues: CASKRYTGTDTQYF. CDR3 sequence (DNA): TGTGCCAGTAAGCGGTATACGGGCACAGATACGCAGTATTTT.

The chain is built from TRBV11-3 and TRBJ1-1; no reliable D call. CDR3 length: 13 amino acids. Germline loops: CDR1 SGHNT, CDR2 YENEEA. V dropped 4 bases and J dropped 3 bases, with 9 bases sitting between them. The CDR3 loop is CASSSNRYTEAFF. The CDR3 DNA is TGTGCCAGCAGCTCAAACAGATACACTGAAGCTTTCTTT.

Regarding this clone: The junction departs from the called germline gene at one end, perhaps through a read error. The chain uses TRBV5-1 and TRBJ2-2, with 12 positions matching TRBD2. The CDR3 sequence is 18 residues long. In germline, CDR1 is SGHRS, CDR2 YFSETQ. CDR3 protein: CASPHPSRTSGTNRGAVF. In DNA form, the CDR3 reads TGCGCCAGCCCACACCCTAGCAGGACTAGCGGGACAAACCGGGGAGCTGTTTTT.

The V call is TRBV5-3, the J call TRBJ1-2; no clear D gene. TRBV5-3 is labeled an ORF, and its function is uncertain. Trimming stripped 5 bases from V and 4 bases from J, with 12 bases between. The CDR3 loop spans 13 amino acids. CDR3 region: CARSVRTIYGYTF. For the CDR3, the DNA is TGTGCCAGAAGTGTCAGGACTATCTATGGCTACACCTTC.

The V gene is TRBV4-3, the J gene TRBJ2-7; the D is unclear. The CDR3 is made up of 14 amino acids. Germline CDR1 LGHNA, CDR2 YSLEER. V was clipped by 5 bases and J by 3 bases, with 14 bases between them. This CDR3 reads CASSYNRAGYEQYF. The CDR3 DNA sequence: TGCGCCAGCAGCTATAACCGCGCCGGCTACGAGCAGTACTTC.

The V gene is TRBV7-9, the J gene TRBJ2-1, with 14 bases identical to TRBD2. CDR1 and CDR2 (germline): SEHNR, FQNEAQ (reference sequence). V was clipped by 5 bases and J by 0 bases; unmatched bases: 3. This CDR3 spans 17 amino acids. The CDR3 DNA reads TGTGCCAGCAGCCGGACTAGCGGGGGGAGCTCCTACAATGAGCAGTTCTTC. As protein: CASSRTSGGSSYNEQFF.

This clone is classed as medium-sized by frequency. This rearrangement joins TRBV18 to TRBJ1-1; D gene unclear. Trimming left V 6 bases short and J 0 bases short, with 8 bases between. This CDR3 has 13 residues. The germline V gene has CDR1 KGHSH and CDR2 LQKENI. For the CDR3, the DNA is TGTGCCAGCTCCCTTAAATTGAACACTGAAGCTTTCTTT. Its translation: CASSLKLNTEAFF. The whole variable domain, remainder taken from reference TRBV18 and TRBJ1-1, is NAGVMQNPRHLVRRRGQEARLRCSPMKGHSHVYWYRQLPEEGLKFMVYLQKENIIDESGMPKERFSAEFPKEGPSILRIQQVVRGDSAAYFCASSLKLNTEAFFGQGTRLTVV.

The rearrangement uses TRBV6-6 and TRBJ2-5; 9 bases fit TRBD1. Germline V lookup: CDR1 MNHNY, CDR2 SVGAGI (reference sequence). Unmatched junction bases numbered 11, after V lost 7 bases and J lost 5 bases. CDR3 length: 15 residues. CDR3 protein: CASTSPGQGTETQYF. CDR3 nucleotides: TGTGCCAGCACATCACCGGGACAGGGAACGGAGACCCAGTACTTC.

The chain links TRBV9 to TRBJ1-3; possibly TRBD1 for D (6 bases). The length of the CDR3 is 15 residues. Trimming shortened V by 0 bases and J by 2 bases, and 9 bases separated the two germline ends. Germline V gene data show CDR1 as SGDLS and CDR2 as YYNGEE. The CDR3 here is CASSVDAGAGNTIYF. The CDR3 bases are TGTGCCAGCAGCGTAGACGCAGGGGCTGGAAACACCATATATTTT. Together with reference TRBV9 and TRBJ1-3, the CDR3 gives the full variable domain: DSGVTQTPKHLITATGQRVTLRCSPRSGDLSVYWYQQSLDQGLQFLIQYYNGEERAKGNILERFSAQQFPDLHSELNLSSLELGDSALYFCASSVDAGAGNTIYFGEGSWLTVV.

This sequence joins TRBV27 and TRBJ2-7; D is unresolved. Germline CDR1 reads MNHEY; CDR2 reads SMNVEV (reference sequence). The CDR3 has 12 amino acids. V was trimmed by 8 bases and J by 2 bases, leaving 10 bases between them. CDR3 in amino acids: CASGLFAYEQYF. Here the CDR3 DNA reads TGTGCCAGCGGCTTGTTCGCCTACGAGCAGTACTTC.